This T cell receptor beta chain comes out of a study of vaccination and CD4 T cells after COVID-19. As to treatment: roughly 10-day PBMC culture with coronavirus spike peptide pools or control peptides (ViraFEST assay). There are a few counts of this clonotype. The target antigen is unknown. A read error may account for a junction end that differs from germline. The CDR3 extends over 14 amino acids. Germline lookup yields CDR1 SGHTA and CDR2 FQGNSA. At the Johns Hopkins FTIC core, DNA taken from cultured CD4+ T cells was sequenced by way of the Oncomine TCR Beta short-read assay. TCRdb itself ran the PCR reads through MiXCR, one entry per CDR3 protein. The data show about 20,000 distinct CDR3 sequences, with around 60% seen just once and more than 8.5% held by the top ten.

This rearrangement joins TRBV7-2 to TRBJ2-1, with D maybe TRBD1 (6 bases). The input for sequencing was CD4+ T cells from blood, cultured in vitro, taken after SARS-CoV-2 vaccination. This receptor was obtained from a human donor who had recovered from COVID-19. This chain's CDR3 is CASGFNRAYNEQFF. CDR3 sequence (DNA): TGTGCCAGCGGCTTTAACAGGGCCTACAATGAGCAGTTCTTC. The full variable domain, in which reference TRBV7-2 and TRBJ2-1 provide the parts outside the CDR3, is GAGVSQSPSNKVTEKGKDVELRCDPISGHTALYWYRQSLGQGLEFLIYFQGNSAPDKSGLPSDRFSAERTGGSVSTLTIQRTQQEDSAVYLCASGFNRAYNEQFFGPGTRLTVL.